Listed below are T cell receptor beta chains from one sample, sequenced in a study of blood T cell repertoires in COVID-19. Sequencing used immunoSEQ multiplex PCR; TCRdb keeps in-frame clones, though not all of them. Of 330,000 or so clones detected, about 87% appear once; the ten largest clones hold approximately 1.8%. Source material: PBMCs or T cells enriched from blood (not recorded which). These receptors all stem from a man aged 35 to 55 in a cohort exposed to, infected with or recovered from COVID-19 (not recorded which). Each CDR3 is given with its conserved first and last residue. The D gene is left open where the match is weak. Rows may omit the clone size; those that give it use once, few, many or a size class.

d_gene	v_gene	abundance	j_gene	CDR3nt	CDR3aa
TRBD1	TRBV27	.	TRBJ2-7	TGTGCCAGCAGTTTCTCAAACAGGGGTGCTTACGAGCAGTACTTC	CASSFSNRGAYEQYF
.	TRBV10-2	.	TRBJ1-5	TGCGCCAGCAGTGAAGGACCCTCCGTAGCGCAGCCCCAGCATTTT	CASSEGPSVAQPQHF
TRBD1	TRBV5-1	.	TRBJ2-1	TGCGCCAGCAGCTTGACAGGGGAGCCTTACAATGAGCAGTTCTTC	CASSLTGEPYNEQFF
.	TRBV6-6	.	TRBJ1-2	TGTGCCAGCAGTTACTTACAGGGAACATATGGCTACACCTTC	CASSYLQGTYGYTF
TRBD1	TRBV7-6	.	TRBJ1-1	TGTGCCAGCAGCCCCACCGGGACAGGGGGTGAAGCTTTCTTT	CASSPTGTGGEAFF
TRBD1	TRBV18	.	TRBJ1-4	TGTGCCAGCTCACCACCGGGACAGCCTAATGAAAAACTGTTTTTT	CASSPPGQPNEKLFF
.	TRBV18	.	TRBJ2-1	TGTGCCAGCTCACAAAGTGCGGGATCCTACAATGAGCAGTTCTTC	CASSQSAGSYNEQFF
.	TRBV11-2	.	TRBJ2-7	TGTGCCAGCAGCTTCCACTACGAGCAGTACTTC	CASSFHYEQYF
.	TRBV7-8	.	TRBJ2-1	TGTGCCAGCAGTTCACACCAGCCCGGAGATGAGCAGTTCTTC	CASSSHQPGDEQFF
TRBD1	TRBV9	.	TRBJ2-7	TGTGCCAGCAGCGTAGACGCAGGGGGCGGCTCCTACGAGCAGTACTTC	CASSVDAGGGSYEQYF
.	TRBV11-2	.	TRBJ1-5	TGTGCCAGCAGCTTAGAGGGCAGGGTTAATCAGCCCCAGCATTTT	CASSLEGRVNQPQHF
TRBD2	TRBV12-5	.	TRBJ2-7	TGTGCTAGTGGTCCCGGGACTAGTCCTACAAACTACGAGCAGTACTTC	CASGPGTSPTNYEQYF
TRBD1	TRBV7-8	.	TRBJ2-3	TGTGCCAGCAGACTACAGGGGAGCGACACAGATACGCAGTATTTT	CASRLQGSDTDTQYF
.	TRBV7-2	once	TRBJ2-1	TGTGCCAGCAGCTCCTCGGCGGGTGGTGAGCAGTTCTTC	CASSSSAGGEQFF
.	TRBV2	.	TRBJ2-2	TGTGCCAGCAGTGTATATCGCACCGGGGAGCTGTTTTTT	CASSVYRTGELFF
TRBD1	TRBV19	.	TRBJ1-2	TGTGCCAGTAGTATCGCCGGGACAGGGGGCGTAGCCTCTGGCTACACCTTC	CASSIAGTGGVASGYTF
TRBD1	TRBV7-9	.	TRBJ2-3	TGTGCCAGCAGCTCCCCGGGACAGCGCACAGATACGCAGTATTTT	CASSSPGQRTDTQYF
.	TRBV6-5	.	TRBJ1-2	TGTGCCAGCAGATCCCCGGGGGAAGGGTATGGCTACACCTTC	CASRSPGEGYGYTF
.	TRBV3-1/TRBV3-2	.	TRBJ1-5	TGTGCCAGCAGCCATTCCTCTCGCAGGGCGGGGAATCAGCCCCAGCATTTT	CASSHSSRRAGNQPQHF
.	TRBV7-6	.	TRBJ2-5	TGTGCCAGCAGCTCCCACCCTAGTACCCAGTACTTC	CASSSHPSTQYF
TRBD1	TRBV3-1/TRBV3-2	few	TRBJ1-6	TGTGCCAGCGGCCCCTTCACAGGGGAGAATTCACCCCTCCACTTT	CASGPFTGENSPLHF
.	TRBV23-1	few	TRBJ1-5	TGCGCCAGCGGGGGGGGTAATCAGCCCCAGCATTTT	CASGGGNQPQHF
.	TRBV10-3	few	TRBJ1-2	TGTGCCATCAGGGAGGACGGGGGCTACACCTTC	CAIREDGGYTF
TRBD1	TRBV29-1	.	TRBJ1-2	TGCAGCGTGGGGGGACAGGCGGGCTATGGCTACACCTTC	CSVGGQAGYGYTF
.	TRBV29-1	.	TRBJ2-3	TGCAGCGTCCAACTGTACAGGGGCACAGATACGCAGTATTTT	CSVQLYRGTDTQYF
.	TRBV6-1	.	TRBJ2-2	TGTGCCAGCAGTGAAAGGAGGAACACCGGGGAGCTGTTTTTT	CASSERRNTGELFF
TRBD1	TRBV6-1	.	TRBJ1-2	TGTGCCAGCAGTGAGGGGGGACAGAGAGAGGGGTATGGCTACACCTTC	CASSEGGQREGYGYTF
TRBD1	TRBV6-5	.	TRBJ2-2	TGTGCCAGCAGTTTACAGGGGTTAAAGACCGGGGAGCTGTTTTTT	CASSLQGLKTGELFF
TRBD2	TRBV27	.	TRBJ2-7	TGTGCCAGCAGTTTATTAGACGGGAGGGCCTCCTACGAGCAGTACTTC	CASSLLDGRASYEQYF
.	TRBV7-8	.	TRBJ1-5	TGTGCCAGCAGCTTCCAGGGCCATAGCAATCAGCCCCAGCATTTT	CASSFQGHSNQPQHF
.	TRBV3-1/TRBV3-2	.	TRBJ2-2	TGTGCCAGCAGCCAAACATCCGGACAGTCAACGAACACCGGGGAGCTGTTTTTT	CASSQTSGQSTNTGELFF
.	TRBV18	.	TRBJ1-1	TGTGCCAGCTCACCACAGCTGAACACTGAAGCTTTCTTT	CASSPQLNTEAFF
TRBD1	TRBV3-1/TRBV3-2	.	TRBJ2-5	TGTGCCAGCAGCCATTTTGGACAGGGCCAAAGAGAGACCCAGTACTTC	CASSHFGQGQRETQYF
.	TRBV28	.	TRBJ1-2	TGTGCCAGCATTCTAACGGGGGGTGGCTACACCTTC	CASILTGGGYTF
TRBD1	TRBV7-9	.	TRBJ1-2	TGTGCCAGCAGCCCTGGGGACAGAAACTATGGCTACACCTTC	CASSPGDRNYGYTF
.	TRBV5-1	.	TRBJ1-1	TGCGCCAGCAGGGTCGCTGAGTTGAACACTGAAGCTTTCTTT	CASRVAELNTEAFF
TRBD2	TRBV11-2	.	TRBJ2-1	TGTGCCAGCAGCCCTATAGCGGGAGCCTACAATGAGCAGTTCTTC	CASSPIAGAYNEQFF
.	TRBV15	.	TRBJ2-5	TGTGCCACCAGCAGAGATCGGGACTCACAAGAGACCCAGTACTTC	CATSRDRDSQETQYF
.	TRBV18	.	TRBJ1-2	TGTGCCAGCTCACCACCGGCAGGGAACTATGGCTACACCTTC	CASSPPAGNYGYTF
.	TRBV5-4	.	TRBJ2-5	TGTGCCAGCAGCTTTTTCGGAGTTGGGACCCAGTACTTC	CASSFFGVGTQYF
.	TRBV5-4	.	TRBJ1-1	TGTGCCAGCAGCGGGGGGGGCCGAAACACTGAAGCTTTCTTT	CASSGGGRNTEAFF
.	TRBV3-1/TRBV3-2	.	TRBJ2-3	TGTGCCAGCAGCTGGAGCGGCAACACAGATACGCAGTATTTT	CASSWSGNTDTQYF
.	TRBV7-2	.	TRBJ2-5	TGTGCCAGCAGCCTAAGCAGACACCCGTACCAAGAGACCCAGTACTTC	CASSLSRHPYQETQYF
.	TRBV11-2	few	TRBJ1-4	TGTGCCAGCAGCCCAACCTCAGGCTACAAGAATGAAAAACTGTTTTTT	CASSPTSGYKNEKLFF
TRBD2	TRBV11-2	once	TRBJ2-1	TGTGCCAGCATCCCAGGGGCCGGGAGGGCCCTCGCCAATGAGCAGTTCTTC	CASIPGAGRALANEQFF
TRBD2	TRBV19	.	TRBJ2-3	TGTGCCAGTAGTACACTGACTAGCCGACGCACAGATACGCAGTATTTT	CASSTLTSRRTDTQYF
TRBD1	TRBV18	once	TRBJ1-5	TGTGCCAGCTCACCGGGGACAGGTATCAATCAGCCCCAGCATTTT	CASSPGTGINQPQHF
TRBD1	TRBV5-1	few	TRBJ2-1	TGCGCCAGCAGCTGGGGGACAGGGGGCGGCTTAGAGCAGTTCTTC	CASSWGTGGGLEQFF
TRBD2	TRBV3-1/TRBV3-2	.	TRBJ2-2	TGTGCCAGCAGCCAAGGGGGGACTAGCGTCCGCACCGGGGAGCTGTTTTTT	CASSQGGTSVRTGELFF
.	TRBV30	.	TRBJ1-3	TGTGCCTGGAGTGTATTGCAGGGCAGAAACACCATATATTTT	CAWSVLQGRNTIYF
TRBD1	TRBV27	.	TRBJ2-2	TGTGCCAGCAGGCTATTGACAGGGGGGAACACCGGGGAGCTGTTTTTT	CASRLLTGGNTGELFF
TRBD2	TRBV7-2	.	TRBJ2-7	TGTGCCAGCAGCCAAGCAAGGACTAGCGGCTCCTACGAGCAGTACTTC	CASSQARTSGSYEQYF
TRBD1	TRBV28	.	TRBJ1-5	TGTGCCAGCAGTCCGACAGGGAATTATCAGCCCCAGCATTTT	CASSPTGNYQPQHF
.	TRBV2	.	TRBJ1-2	TGTGCCAGCGGGAGGGACTATGGCTACACCTTC	CASGRDYGYTF
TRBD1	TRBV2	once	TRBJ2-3	TGTGCCAGCAGGGGACAGGGATTGAAGAAGACAGATACGCAGTATTTT	CASRGQGLKKTDTQYF
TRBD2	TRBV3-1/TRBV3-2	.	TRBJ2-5	TGTGCCAGCAGCCAAGGGTTAGCGGGCCCCGAAGAGACCCAGTACTTC	CASSQGLAGPEETQYF
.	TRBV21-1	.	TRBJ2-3	TGTGCCAGCAGCAAAAGGGGGCGCAGAGGTACGCAGTATTTT	CASSKRGRRGTQYF
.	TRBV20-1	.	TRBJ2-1	TGCAGTGCTGACCACTACGATGAGCAGTTCTTC	CSADHYDEQFF